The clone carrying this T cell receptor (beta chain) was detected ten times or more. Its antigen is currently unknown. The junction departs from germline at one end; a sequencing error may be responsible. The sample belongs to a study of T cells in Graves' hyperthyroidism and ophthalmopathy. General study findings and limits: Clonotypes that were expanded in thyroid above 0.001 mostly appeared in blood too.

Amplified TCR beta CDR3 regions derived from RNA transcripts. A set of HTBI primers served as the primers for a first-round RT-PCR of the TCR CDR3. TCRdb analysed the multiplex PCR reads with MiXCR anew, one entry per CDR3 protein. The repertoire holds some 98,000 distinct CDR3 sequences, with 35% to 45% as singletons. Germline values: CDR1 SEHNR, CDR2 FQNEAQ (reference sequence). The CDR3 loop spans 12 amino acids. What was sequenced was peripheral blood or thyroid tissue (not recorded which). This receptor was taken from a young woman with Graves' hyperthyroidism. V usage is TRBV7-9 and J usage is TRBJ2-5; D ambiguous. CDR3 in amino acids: CASSLAGETQYF. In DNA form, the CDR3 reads TGCGCCAGCAGCTTGGCCGGAGAGACCCAGTACTTC. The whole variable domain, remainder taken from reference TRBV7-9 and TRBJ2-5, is DTGVSQNPRHKITKRGQNVTFRCDPISEHNRLYWYRQTLGQGPEFLTYFQNEAQLEKSRLLSDRFSAERPKGSFSTLEIQRTEQGDSAMYLCASSLAGETQYFGPGTRLLVL.